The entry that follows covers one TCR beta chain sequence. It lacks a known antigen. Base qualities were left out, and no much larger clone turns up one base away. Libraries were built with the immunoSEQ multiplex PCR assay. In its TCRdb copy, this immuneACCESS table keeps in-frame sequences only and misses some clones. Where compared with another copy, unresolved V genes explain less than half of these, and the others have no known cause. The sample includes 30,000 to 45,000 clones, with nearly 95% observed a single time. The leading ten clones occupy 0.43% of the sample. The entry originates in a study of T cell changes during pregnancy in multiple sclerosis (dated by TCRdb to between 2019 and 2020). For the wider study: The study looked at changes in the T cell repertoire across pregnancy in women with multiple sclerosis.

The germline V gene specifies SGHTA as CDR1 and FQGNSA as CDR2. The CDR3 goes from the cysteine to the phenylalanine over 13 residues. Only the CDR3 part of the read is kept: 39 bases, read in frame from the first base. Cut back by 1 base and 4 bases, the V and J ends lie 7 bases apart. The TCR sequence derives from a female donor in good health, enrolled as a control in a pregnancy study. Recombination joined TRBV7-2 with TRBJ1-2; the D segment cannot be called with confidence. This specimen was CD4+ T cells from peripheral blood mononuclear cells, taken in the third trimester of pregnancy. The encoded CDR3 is CASSLERGYGYTF. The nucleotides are TGTGCCAGCAGCTTAGAGCGGGGCTATGGCTACACCTTC. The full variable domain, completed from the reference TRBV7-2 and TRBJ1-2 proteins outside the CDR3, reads GAGVSQSPSNKVTEKGKDVELRCDPISGHTALYWYRQSLGQGLEFLIYFQGNSAPDKSGLPSDRFSAERTGGSVSTLTIQRTQQEDSAVYLCASSLERGYGYTFGSGTRLTVV.